Sequencing of this T cell receptor (beta chain) was carried out in a study of CD8 T cells in Susac syndrome. Study outcomes and limitations: Individuals included in the TCR sequencing and HLA analysis were acknowledged by the study to be relatively few in number.

From blood CD8+ and CD4+ T cells, TCR beta sequences were generated. TEMRA cells were FACS-enriched, unlike CD8+ and CD4+ T cells, which were negatively isolated. The RNA input was about 0.5 to 1 ug, and it was reverse transcribed with random hexamers. The amplification used immunoSEQ multiplex PCR on TCR beta CDR3; it spanned 54 Vbeta and 13 Jbeta. TCRdb ran MiXCR on the immunoSEQ multiplex PCR reads and lists one entry per CDR3 protein. The table records about 120,000 distinct CDR3 sequences, around 90% of them present only once. As to this clonotype: The antigen remains unidentified.

Sequencing was performed on CD8+ T cells from PBMCs. This TCR was recovered from a human donor in good health.

The CDR3: CASSPETGVNTEAFF. In nucleotides, the CDR3 is TGTGCCAGCTCACCGGAGACAGGGGTGAACACTGAAGCTTTCTTT. V and J are TRBV18 and TRBJ1-1; 8 bases fit TRBD1. Germline V gene sequence: CDR1 KGHSH, CDR2 LQKENI. V trimming: 3 bases; J trimming: 0 bases; junction bases outside the gene matches: 3. This CDR3 is 15 amino acids long.